This TCR beta chain appears in the sequencing data of a study of early T cells in non-severe SARS-CoV-2 infection. As for the study in general: The sequenced material was bulk RNA from unsorted whole blood, and its chains were unpaired. Study-level results: There was a bias toward anti-spike CD8 responses in VDJdb matching, which missed private and CD4 specificities.

This clonotype was seen many times. What it recognizes is unknown. Unique molecular identifiers tagged individual cDNA molecules. MiXCR, applied by TCRdb to the 5' RACE reads, yields one record per CDR3 protein. This table holds roughly 40,000 distinct CDR3 sequences, nearly 7.5% found once. The V end was cut by 3 bases, the J end by 2 bases, with 7 bases between. This CDR3 has 14 amino acids. The gene calls are TRBV12-3 or TRBV12-4 and TRBJ2-2, with D uncertain. This sequence was found in an adult who was a healthcare worker with PCR-confirmed SARS-CoV-2 infection or an uninfected control (not recorded which). The sequenced sample consisted of whole blood. CDR3 coding DNA: TGTGCCAGCAGTTTCTTGGCAAACACCGGGGAGCTGTTTTTT. This codes for CASSFLANTGELFF.